The rows below give T cell receptor beta chains drawn from one sample of a study of CD4 T cells in relation to SARS-CoV-2 and coronaviruses. Clones were read by immunoSEQ multiplex PCR, and TCRdb kept only the in-frame ones, dropping some. Of about 21,000 clones in the sample, 60% to 80% are singletons; the top ten hold roughly an eighth. The antigens of these receptors remain unknown. Sequences were obtained from CD4+ T cells from PBMCs, cultured in vitro. All receptors come from a human donor in good health. CDR3s include the opening cysteine and the closing phenylalanine or tryptophan. D genes are given only for firm matches. The listing skips clone size in some rows; elsewhere it reads once, few, many or a size class.

j_call: TRBJ1-2; v_call: TRBV29-1; d_call: -; clone_size: few; cdr3_aa: CSVGEYGYTF; cdr3_nt: TGCAGCGTGGGGGAATATGGCTACACCTTC
j_call: TRBJ1-5; v_call: TRBV30; d_call: -; clone_size: -; cdr3_aa: CAWSQNRDQPQHF; cdr3_nt: TGTGCCTGGAGCCAAAACAGGGATCAGCCCCAGCATTTT
j_call: TRBJ2-3; v_call: TRBV7-6; d_call: TRBD1; clone_size: -; cdr3_aa: CASSPGTGGTDTQYF; cdr3_nt: TGTGCCAGCAGCCCAGGGACAGGGGGCACAGATACGCAGTATTTT
j_call: TRBJ1-6; v_call: TRBV6-5; d_call: -; clone_size: -; cdr3_aa: CASSYSRGNSPLHF; cdr3_nt: TGTGCCAGCAGTTACTCCCGGGGAAATTCACCCCTCCACTTT
j_call: TRBJ1-1; v_call: TRBV18; d_call: -; clone_size: once; cdr3_aa: CASSPTGYTSSEAFF; cdr3_nt: TGTGCCAGCTCGCCGACAGGTTATACTTCATCTGAAGCTTTCTTT
j_call: TRBJ2-7; v_call: TRBV7-9; d_call: TRBD1; clone_size: few; cdr3_aa: CASSPRDRVYEQYF; cdr3_nt: TGTGCCAGCAGCCCCCGGGACAGAGTCTACGAGCAGTACTTC
j_call: TRBJ1-1; v_call: TRBV2; d_call: -; clone_size: -; cdr3_aa: CASRFSGTEAFF; cdr3_nt: TGTGCCAGCAGGTTTTCGGGCACTGAAGCTTTCTTT
j_call: TRBJ1-1; v_call: TRBV27; d_call: -; clone_size: few; cdr3_aa: CASRDTEAFF; cdr3_nt: TGTGCCAGCAGGGACACTGAAGCTTTCTTT
j_call: TRBJ2-1; v_call: TRBV15; d_call: -; clone_size: -; cdr3_aa: CATSARTSFHEQFF; cdr3_nt: TGTGCCACCAGCGCGAGAACTAGTTTCCATGAGCAGTTCTTC
j_call: TRBJ2-2; v_call: TRBV6-4; d_call: TRBD2; clone_size: -; cdr3_aa: CASSRTSGTTGELFF; cdr3_nt: TGTGCCAGCAGTCGCACTAGCGGGACCACCGGGGAGCTGTTTTTT
j_call: TRBJ1-6; v_call: TRBV12-5; d_call: TRBD1; clone_size: -; cdr3_aa: CASGLTGPNSPLHF; cdr3_nt: TGTGCTAGTGGGCTGACAGGGCCTAATTCACCCCTCCACTTT
j_call: TRBJ2-1; v_call: TRBV6-2/TRBV6-3; d_call: TRBD2; clone_size: few; cdr3_aa: CASSSGRASSYNEQFF; cdr3_nt: TGTGCCAGCAGTAGCGGGAGAGCAAGCTCCTACAATGAGCAGTTCTTC
j_call: TRBJ2-2; v_call: TRBV3-1/TRBV3-2; d_call: TRBD2; clone_size: -; cdr3_aa: CASSQASGGRTGELFF; cdr3_nt: TGTGCCAGCAGCCAGGCTAGCGGGGGCAGAACCGGGGAGCTGTTTTTT
j_call: TRBJ1-2; v_call: TRBV30; d_call: -; clone_size: -; cdr3_aa: CAWTTGHKDGYTF; cdr3_nt: TGTGCCTGGACGACAGGACATAAGGATGGCTACACCTTC
j_call: TRBJ1-3; v_call: TRBV19; d_call: -; clone_size: once; cdr3_aa: CASRQGHSGNTIYF; cdr3_nt: TGTGCCAGTAGGCAGGGCCACTCTGGAAACACCATATATTTT
j_call: TRBJ2-7; v_call: TRBV29-1; d_call: -; clone_size: -; cdr3_aa: CSVASHEQYF; cdr3_nt: TGCAGCGTTGCAAGCCACGAGCAGTACTTC
j_call: TRBJ2-7; v_call: TRBV28; d_call: TRBD2; clone_size: -; cdr3_aa: CASSRPAGDYEQYF; cdr3_nt: TGTGCCAGCAGCAGACCGGCGGGAGATTACGAGCAGTACTTC
j_call: TRBJ2-7; v_call: TRBV3-1/TRBV3-2; d_call: -; clone_size: -; cdr3_aa: CASSHTPPYEQYF; cdr3_nt: TGTGCCAGCAGCCACACCCCACCCTACGAGCAGTACTTC
j_call: TRBJ1-1; v_call: TRBV5-1; d_call: -; clone_size: -; cdr3_aa: CASSSQALNTEAFF; cdr3_nt: TGCGCCAGCAGCTCACAGGCGTTGAACACTGAAGCTTTCTTT
j_call: TRBJ2-7; v_call: TRBV3-1/TRBV3-2; d_call: TRBD1; clone_size: -; cdr3_aa: CASSQDLRQGTLTYEQYF; cdr3_nt: TGTGCCAGCAGCCAAGATCTTCGACAGGGGACGCTCACCTACGAGCAGTACTTC
j_call: TRBJ1-5; v_call: TRBV19; d_call: TRBD1; clone_size: -; cdr3_aa: CASSTGQLHQPQHF; cdr3_nt: TGTGCCAGTAGTACGGGACAGTTACATCAGCCCCAGCATTTT
j_call: TRBJ2-5; v_call: TRBV11-2; d_call: -; clone_size: -; cdr3_aa: CASLGSETQYF; cdr3_nt: TGTGCCAGCTTGGGGTCGGAGACCCAGTACTTC
j_call: TRBJ1-1; v_call: TRBV6-2/TRBV6-3; d_call: -; clone_size: -; cdr3_aa: CASSLQRNTEAFF; cdr3_nt: TGTGCCAGCAGCCTACAGAGGAACACTGAAGCTTTCTTT
j_call: TRBJ2-7; v_call: TRBV5-1; d_call: -; clone_size: -; cdr3_aa: CASSLAGLETPSWYEQYF; cdr3_nt: TGCGCCAGCAGCTTGGCCGGCTTAGAGACGCCCAGTTGGTACGAGCAGTACTTC
j_call: TRBJ2-1; v_call: TRBV27; d_call: -; clone_size: -; cdr3_aa: CASSLQQGGFF; cdr3_nt: TGTGCCAGCAGTTTACAACAGGGAGGGTTCTTC
j_call: TRBJ2-1; v_call: TRBV19; d_call: -; clone_size: -; cdr3_aa: CASSPGLWGEQFF; cdr3_nt: TGTGCCAGTAGTCCAGGACTGTGGGGTGAGCAGTTCTTC
j_call: TRBJ2-1; v_call: TRBV14; d_call: TRBD2; clone_size: few; cdr3_aa: CASSHLSGSSYNEQFF; cdr3_nt: TGTGCCAGCAGCCACCTTAGCGGGAGCTCCTACAATGAGCAGTTCTTC
j_call: TRBJ1-3; v_call: TRBV4-1; d_call: TRBD1; clone_size: -; cdr3_aa: CASSPQGWNSGNTIYF; cdr3_nt: TGCGCCAGCAGCCCACAGGGGTGGAACTCTGGAAACACCATATATTTT
j_call: TRBJ2-1; v_call: TRBV6-1; d_call: TRBD2; clone_size: once; cdr3_aa: CASSEALLAAQTNNEQFF; cdr3_nt: TGTGCCAGCAGTGAGGCCTTACTAGCGGCCCAGACCAACAATGAGCAGTTCTTC
j_call: TRBJ2-3; v_call: TRBV4-2; d_call: TRBD2; clone_size: -; cdr3_aa: CASSRGGLAGGRSTDTQYF; cdr3_nt: TGTGCCAGCAGCCGGGGTGGGCTAGCGGGGGGTAGAAGCACAGATACGCAGTATTTT
j_call: TRBJ2-1; v_call: TRBV5-8; d_call: -; clone_size: -; cdr3_aa: CASSLVSSKQFF; cdr3_nt: TGTGCCAGCAGCTTGGTGTCCAGTAAGCAGTTCTTC
j_call: TRBJ2-4; v_call: TRBV6-2/TRBV6-3; d_call: -; clone_size: -; cdr3_aa: CASSPLMDKNIQYF; cdr3_nt: TGTGCCAGCAGTCCATTGATGGACAAAAACATTCAGTACTTC
j_call: TRBJ2-7; v_call: TRBV11-2; d_call: -; clone_size: -; cdr3_aa: CASSFSRTDYEQYF; cdr3_nt: TGTGCCAGCAGCTTTTCCAGGACAGACTACGAGCAGTACTTC
j_call: TRBJ1-2; v_call: TRBV7-9; d_call: -; clone_size: -; cdr3_aa: CASSNSDIYGYTF; cdr3_nt: TGTGCCAGCAGCAACAGCGACATCTATGGCTACACCTTC
j_call: TRBJ2-1; v_call: TRBV6-2/TRBV6-3; d_call: TRBD2; clone_size: -; cdr3_aa: CASSYRTSLNEQFF; cdr3_nt: TGTGCCAGCAGTTACCGGACTAGTTTGAATGAGCAGTTCTTC
j_call: TRBJ1-1; v_call: TRBV6-5; d_call: TRBD1; clone_size: few; cdr3_aa: CATLVTQGASAFF; cdr3_nt: TGTGCCACCCTAGTTACCCAGGGGGCGTCAGCTTTCTTT
j_call: TRBJ1-2; v_call: TRBV2; d_call: -; clone_size: -; cdr3_aa: CASRPRQTYGYTF; cdr3_nt: TGTGCCAGCAGGCCTAGACAGACCTATGGCTACACCTTC
j_call: TRBJ1-6; v_call: TRBV11-2; d_call: TRBD1; clone_size: -; cdr3_aa: CASSLGTGSSPLHF; cdr3_nt: TGTGCCAGCAGCCTCGGGACAGGGAGTTCACCCCTCCACTTT
j_call: TRBJ1-5; v_call: TRBV10-1; d_call: -; clone_size: -; cdr3_aa: CASSQGKGQPQHF; cdr3_nt: TGCGCCAGCAGTCAGGGGAAGGGGCAGCCCCAGCATTTT
j_call: TRBJ2-5; v_call: TRBV7-9; d_call: -; clone_size: -; cdr3_aa: CASSPLLSLDLEETQYF; cdr3_nt: TGTGCCAGCAGCCCCCTTTTGAGTTTGGATTTGGAGGAGACCCAGTACTTC
j_call: TRBJ1-2; v_call: TRBV19; d_call: -; clone_size: -; cdr3_aa: CASSIDRRSRSYGYTF; cdr3_nt: TGTGCCAGTAGTATAGACCGGCGGAGCAGGAGCTATGGCTACACCTTC
j_call: TRBJ2-5; v_call: TRBV5-1; d_call: -; clone_size: few; cdr3_aa: CASSFTRTDQETQYF; cdr3_nt: TGCGCCAGCAGCTTTACCCGGACAGACCAAGAGACCCAGTACTTC
j_call: TRBJ2-1; v_call: TRBV6-4; d_call: TRBD2; clone_size: -; cdr3_aa: CASSSGLAEYNEQFF; cdr3_nt: TGTGCCAGCAGTTCCGGACTAGCGGAGTACAATGAGCAGTTCTTC
j_call: TRBJ2-7; v_call: TRBV9; d_call: -; clone_size: -; cdr3_aa: CASSVGPTGWSSYEQYF; cdr3_nt: TGTGCCAGCAGCGTAGGACCAACAGGTTGGTCCTCCTACGAGCAGTACTTC